These 19 T cell receptor beta chains were sequenced from one sample in a study of human T cells and chemical hapten exposure. Time point described: patch test 1, 2 weeks after DPC sensitization. The sample's treatment: therapeutic diphenylcyclopropenone sensitization with weekly scalp DPC. TCRdb ran MiXCR on the RACE reads and lists one entry per CDR3 protein. The table includes 75,000 to 90,000 distinct CDR3 sequences, over 6% detected once. The sequences come from whole blood, collected in connection with sensitization to the hapten diphenylcyclopropenone (DPC). Receptors originate from a woman in her 30s with alopecia areata. Some clones in this sample may be carry-over from other donors' samples.

This chain connects TRBV2 to TRBJ2-1, with TRBD1 as a possible D gene (6 bases). Trimming took 3 bases from V and 9 from J, leaving 12 bases between them. Germline V gives CDR1 SNHLY, CDR2 FYNNEI. The CDR3 has 13 residues. This chain's CDR3 is CASSDAGAGEQFF. In nucleotides, the CDR3 is TGTGCCAGCAGTGATGCAGGGGCAGGTGAGCAGTTCTTC.

This clonotype has more than one count but fewer than ten. V and J are TRBV5-1 and TRBJ2-1, with 9 nucleotides matching TRBD2. The V gene's germline CDR1 is SGHRS and CDR2 YFSETQ. V trimming: 8 bases; J trimming: 4 bases; junction bases outside the gene matches: 10. This CDR3 has 15 amino acids. The CDR3 bases are TGCGCCAGTAAGAGTAGCGGGGGCGTTTACAATGAGCAGTTCTTC. It specifies CASKSSGGVYNEQFF.

Remarks on this clonotype: A much larger clone is a single base away; this may be a read error. The rearrangement links TRBV6-1 to TRBJ2-5; D remains ambiguous. The germline CDR1 and CDR2 sequences are MNHNS and SASEGT. The CDR3 consists of 11 residues. V lost 7 bases and J lost 7, with 10 bases in between. CDR3 coding DNA: TGTGCCAGCAACGTCAAGGCGACCCAGTACTTC. It translates to CASNVKATQYF.

This clonotype was observed many times. The chain carries TRBV29-1 and TRBJ1-1, with D perhaps TRBD1 (6 bases). Trimming removed 4 bases from V and 1 base from J, with 13 bases in between. The CDR3 sequence is 14 residues long. CDR1 SQVTM and CDR2 ANQGSEA come from the germline V gene. CDR3 DNA sequence: TGCAGCGTTGGGGGACCAGGGGAGAACACTGAAGCTTTCTTT. Amino acids: CSVGGPGENTEAFF.

This clonotype was picked up a small number of times. The V call is TRBV9, the J call TRBJ1-1; no firm D call. The germline V gene encodes CDR1 SGDLS and CDR2 YYNGEE. The CDR3 length is 13 residues. Trimming cost V 4 bases and J 0 bases, with 7 bases left between them. Written as DNA, the CDR3 is TGTGCCAGCAGCCATGCCCTGAACACTGAAGCTTTCTTT. Translated, it gives CASSHALNTEAFF.

This clonotype was counted between two and nine times. The chain carries TRBV4-1 and TRBJ1-2; D remains unclear. Looked up from germline, CDR1 is MGHRA and CDR2 is YSYEKL. V dropped 4 bases and J dropped 6 bases, with 24 bases sitting between them. The CDR3 totals 17 residues. This CDR3 reads CASSPKEGAQSYHGYTF. DNA for the CDR3: TGCGCCAGCAGCCCGAAGGAGGGTGCCCAGTCCTACCATGGCTACACCTTC.

This clonotype was found a few times. The genes are TRBV15 and TRBJ1-2; D might be TRBD1 (6 bases). CDR3 length: 13 amino acids. Germline V CDR1 and CDR2: LNHNV, YYDKDF (reference sequence). The V end was cut by 6 bases, the J end by 6 bases, with 14 bases between. CDR3: CATRSGGKDGYTF. The CDR3 nucleotides are TGTGCCACCAGGTCCGGGGGCAAGGATGGCTACACCTTC.

This clonotype has ten or more counts. V gene TRBV2 combines with J gene TRBJ2-3; D is unresolved. Trimming removed 0 bases at V and 12 bases at J, with 19 bases between. This CDR3 region has 15 residues. Germline loops: CDR1 SNHLY, CDR2 FYNNEI. As DNA, the CDR3 is TGTGCCAGCAGTGAAGCTTTGCGATACAAATCGGGCCAGTATTTT. Its translation is CASSEALRYKSGQYF.

V is TRBV7-2 and J is TRBJ2-4; the D gene is possibly TRBD2 (5 bases). V was trimmed by 5 bases and J by 6 bases, leaving 14 bases between them. The CDR3 is 14 residues long. Germline lookup yields CDR1 SGHTA and CDR2 FQGNSA. The CDR3 bases are TGTGCCAGCAGCCCAGGAGAGGGATTAAACATTCAGTACTTC. This translates into CASSPGEGLNIQYF.

This clonotype was counted ten times or more. The chain is built from TRBV10-2 and TRBJ2-5; 10 nucleotides agree with TRBD2. Trimming at V came to 5 bases and at J to 5 bases, leaving 8 bases not matched to a gene. Germline assignment: CDR1 WSHSY and CDR2 SAAADI. This CDR3 comprises 15 residues. CDR3 nucleotide sequence: TGCGCCAGCAGTCACCCGGGGACTAGCGTCGAGACCCAGTACTTC. This codes for CASSHPGTSVETQYF.

The chain employs TRBV5-4 and TRBJ2-3, with TRBD1 matching 7 bases. The germline V gene encodes CDR1 SGHNT and CDR2 YYREEE (reference sequence). V was clipped by 2 bases and J by 0 bases; unmatched bases: 0. The CDR3 extends over 14 amino acids. The CDR3 DNA follows: TGTGCCAGCAGCTTACAGGGGAGCACAGATACGCAGTATTTT. It is translated as CASSLQGSTDTQYF.

Only a few counts were recorded for this clonotype. The chain links TRBV23-1 to TRBJ2-3; D might be TRBD1 (5 bases). TRBV23-1 is treated as an ORF (open reading frame) with a function not yet certain. The V end lost 7 bases, the J end lost 2 bases, and 13 bases lay between the germline ends. This CDR3 is 14 amino acids long. The CDR3 sequence: CASTPGQLTDTQYF. CDR3 sequence (DNA): TGCGCCAGCACTCCAGGGCAGCTCACAGATACGCAGTATTTT.

This clonotype was seen at least ten times. The chain carries TRBV4-2 and TRBJ2-3; 12 positions agree with TRBD2. V dropped 1 base and J dropped 3; count of bases not matched to a gene: 2. Germline CDR1 and CDR2: LGHNA and YNFKEQ. The CDR3 extends over 16 amino acids. CDR3 DNA: TGTGCCAGCAGCCAAGGCACTAGCGGGGGGACAGATACGCAGTATTTT. Protein sequence: CASSQGTSGGTDTQYF.

This clonotype was seen more than once but under ten times. The V gene is TRBV6-5, the J gene TRBJ1-6; TRBD1 might be the D (6 bases). This CDR3 is 11 amino acids long. Deletions cut 6 bases from V and 12 bases from J, with 9 bases between. Per germline, CDR1 MNHEY and CDR2 SVGAGI. The CDR3 nucleotides read TGTGCCAGCAGGTCACAGGGACCCCTCCACTTT. It codes for CASRSQGPLHF.

This clonotype was detected ten times or more. The CDR3 here is CATKKTGTGAHEQYF. The CDR3, as DNA: TGTGCCACCAAAAAAACCGGGACAGGGGCACACGAGCAGTACTTC. This chain connects TRBV14 to TRBJ2-7, with 10 bases lining up with TRBD1. J lost 5 bases, V lost 10 bases, and 14 bases had no gene match. Looked up from germline, CDR1 is SGHDN and CDR2 is FVKESK. The CDR3 covers 15 residues.

This clonotype was found a few times. V is TRBV7-7 and J is TRBJ2-5, with D possibly matching TRBD2 (5 bases). Germline CDR1 and CDR2: SSHAT and FNYEAQ (reference sequence). The V and J ends lost 5 bases and 4 bases respectively, with 14 bases between them. The CDR3 runs 14 residues. CDR3 in amino acids: CASSPYEGGETQYF. CDR3 nucleotide sequence: TGTGCCAGCAGCCCTTACGAGGGCGGAGAGACCCAGTACTTC.

The CDR3 reads CSARDSFTGGAVDTQYF. The CDR3 DNA follows: TGCAGTGCTAGAGATAGTTTTACGGGGGGGGCCGTAGATACGCAGTATTTT. V gene TRBV20-1 combines with J gene TRBJ2-3; TRBD2 aligns across 8 bases. The CDR3 runs to 17 residues. The junction had 13 bases not matched to a gene; V was cut back by 0 bases and J by 5 bases. Germline V CDR1 and CDR2: DFQATT, SNEGSKA (reference sequence).

The sample holds many counts of this clonotype. V usage is TRBV6-4 and J usage is TRBJ1-2, with 7 bases matching TRBD1. V lost 0 bases and J lost 5; bases outside the gene matches: 6. This CDR3 comprises 15 residues. Germline-derived CDR1 and CDR2 are MRHNA and SNTAGT. CDR3 coding DNA: TGTGCCAGCAGTGACTCCGAGACAGGGATTTATGGCTACACCTTC. Protein sequence: CASSDSETGIYGYTF.

A word on this clonotype: A much larger clone lies a single base off, so this may be a read error. The chain uses TRBV20-1 and TRBJ2-1; 8 bases are shared with TRBD2. The CDR3 is 16 amino acids. Germline CDR1 is DFQATT and CDR2 is SNEGSKA (reference sequence). The CDR3 reads CIAAGTSAASYNEQFF. The CDR3 DNA is TGCATTGCTGCAGGGACTAGTGCGGCCTCCTACAATGAGCAGTTCTTC.